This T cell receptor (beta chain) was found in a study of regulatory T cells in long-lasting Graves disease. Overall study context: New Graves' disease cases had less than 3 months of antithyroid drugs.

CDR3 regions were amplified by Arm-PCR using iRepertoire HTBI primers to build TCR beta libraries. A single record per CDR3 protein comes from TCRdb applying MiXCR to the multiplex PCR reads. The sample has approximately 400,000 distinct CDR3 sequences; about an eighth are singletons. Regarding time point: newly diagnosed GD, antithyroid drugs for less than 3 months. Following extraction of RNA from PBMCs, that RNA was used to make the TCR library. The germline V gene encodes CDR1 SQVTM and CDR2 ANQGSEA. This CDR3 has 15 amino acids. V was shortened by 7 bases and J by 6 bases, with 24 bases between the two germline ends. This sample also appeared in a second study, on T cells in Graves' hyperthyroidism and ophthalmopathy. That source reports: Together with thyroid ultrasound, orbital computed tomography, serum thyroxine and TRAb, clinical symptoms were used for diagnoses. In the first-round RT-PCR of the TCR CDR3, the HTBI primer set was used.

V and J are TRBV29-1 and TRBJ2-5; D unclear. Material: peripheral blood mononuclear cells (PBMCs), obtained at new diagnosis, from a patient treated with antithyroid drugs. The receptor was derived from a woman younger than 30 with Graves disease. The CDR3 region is CSACAFDRSGKTQYF. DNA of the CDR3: TGCAGCGCGTGCGCCTTCGACCGGTCCGGAAAGACCCAGTACTTC.